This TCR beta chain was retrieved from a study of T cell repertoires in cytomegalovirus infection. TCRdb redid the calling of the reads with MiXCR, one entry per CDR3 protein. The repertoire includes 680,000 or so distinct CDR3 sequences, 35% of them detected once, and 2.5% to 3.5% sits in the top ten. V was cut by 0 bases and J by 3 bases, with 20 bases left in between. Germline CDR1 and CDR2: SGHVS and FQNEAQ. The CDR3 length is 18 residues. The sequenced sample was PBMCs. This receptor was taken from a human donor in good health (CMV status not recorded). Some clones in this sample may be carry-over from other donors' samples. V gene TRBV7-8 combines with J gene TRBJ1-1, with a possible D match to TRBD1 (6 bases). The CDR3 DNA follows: TGTGCCAGCAGCTTAGCGGGTCGGGGGGCGGGGACTTACACTGAAGCTTTCTTT. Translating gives CASSLAGRGAGTYTEAFF.